One T cell receptor (beta chain) is described in this entry. Its antigen is as yet unknown. Germline lookup yields CDR1 LGHDT and CDR2 YNNKEL (reference sequence). This CDR3 has 16 amino acids. The germline V and J ends were trimmed by 4 bases and 8 bases, with 18 bases remaining between them. TCRdb re-called the 5' RACE reads through MiXCR, storing one row per CDR3 protein. The sample yields approximately 210,000 distinct CDR3 sequences, around 13% seen once. The data were obtained in a study of CD8 T cells in ankylosing spondylitis. Findings and caveats of the study: Within matched ankylosing spondylitis synovial fluid, disease-linked clones were reportedly significantly enriched.

The receptor comes from a male donor with ankylosing spondylitis or in good health (not recorded which). The specimen was blood, either unsorted or a sorted T cell fraction (not recorded which). The chain joins TRBV3-1 to TRBJ1-6; D ambiguous. CDR3 nucleotides: TGTGCCAGCAGCCCATACCACCAGGAAACTGATTCACCCCTCCACTTT. Its protein product is CASSPYHQETDSPLHF.